This TCR beta chain originates from a study of T cells after posttransplantation cyclophosphamide. Whole-study results and caveats: Skin or GI-infiltrating T cells shared few TRB sequences with blood. Donor CD8+ memory clones often dominated recipient blood repertoires at later times. TRB clonality was highly associated with recipient CMV seropositivity and reactivation.

Sequenced by immunoSEQ multiplex PCR; TCRdb stores in-frame clones only, minus some. This sample carries several thousand clones, none of them present only once. Notes on this clone: What it binds is not known.

V lost 5 bases, J lost 7 bases, and 12 bases lay in between. This CDR3 comprises 12 residues. Per the germline V gene, CDR1 is PRHDT and CDR2 is FYEKMQ (reference sequence). Cyclophosphamide on days +3 and +4 followed busulfan-fludarabine conditioning and a marrow graft. The V gene is TRBV13, the J gene TRBJ2-7; TRBD1 is a possible D gene (6 bases). The receptor comes from a male patient aged 50 to 60 who received an allogeneic stem cell transplant from an unrelated donor, was CMV-positive, and had acute GVHD only. Some T cells may arise from the graft donor. Sequencing was performed on PBMCs, taken after allogeneic stem cell transplant with posttransplant cyclophosphamide. The CDR3: CASSPNQGEQYF. CDR3 nucleotide sequence: TGTGCCAGCAGCCCAAACCAGGGGGAGCAGTACTTC.